Presented here are 14 T cell receptor beta chains from one specimen sequenced in a study of brain metastases from non-small cell lung cancer. Assay: immunoSEQ multiplex PCR; the TCRdb copy retains only in-frame clones and omits some. The table has about 4,200 clones, around 86% seen once. The sample was primary lung tumor tissue. Source of these receptors: a donor at least 40 years old with non-small cell lung cancer.

V usage is TRBV19 and J usage is TRBJ1-1, with D perhaps matching TRBD1 (6 bases). Trimming shortened V by 2 bases and J by 7 bases, and 20 bases separated the two germline ends. The length of the CDR3 is 16 residues. Looked up from germline, CDR1 is LNHDA and CDR2 is SQIVND (reference sequence). CDR3 sequence: CASSIPPPFGTSEAFF. The CDR3 DNA sequence: TGTGCCAGTAGTATACCCCCCCCCTTCGGGACAAGTGAAGCTTTCTTT.

This clone turned up a few times. The J gene is TRBJ1-1, the V gene TRBV9, with a weak D call TRBD1 (5 bases). Looked up from germline, CDR1 is SGDLS and CDR2 is YYNGEE. Trimming took off 0 bases at V and 5 bases at J, with 11 bases between the two ends. The CDR3 has 14 residues. The CDR3 DNA reads TGTGCCAGCAGCGTAGAGGTTGGGGGGACTGAAGCTTTCTTT. This encodes CASSVEVGGTEAFF.

Note on this clone: A junction end diverges from the germline sequence, so it may reflect a read error. The V and J genes are TRBV5-4 and TRBJ2-1; TRBD2 might be the D (6 bases). The CDR3 consists of 14 residues. Germline CDR1 is SGHNT and CDR2 is YYREEE (reference sequence). The CDR3 sequence is CVSSSVADYNEQFF. DNA for the CDR3: TGTGTCAGCAGCTCCGTAGCGGACTACAATGAGCAGTTCTTC.

This rearrangement joins TRBV15 to TRBJ2-1, with D possibly matching TRBD2 (5 bases). V was shortened by 10 bases and J by 5 bases, with 15 bases between the two germline ends. The germline V gene encodes CDR1 LNHNV and CDR2 YYDKDF (reference sequence). CDR3 size: 13 residues. CDR3 sequence reads: CAIGGRMDNEQFF. CDR3 nucleotides: TGTGCCATCGGAGGTAGAATGGACAATGAGCAGTTCTTC.

The chain carries TRBV9 and TRBJ1-6; no firm D call. Trimming cost V 4 bases and J 5 bases, with 13 bases left between them. In germline, CDR1 is SGDLS, CDR2 YYNGEE. The CDR3 is 15 amino acids. CDR3 bases: TGTGCCAGCAGCCCCCGTAGGGCCGATAATTCACCCCTCCACTTT. Amino acid sequence: CASSPRRADNSPLHF. Together with reference TRBV9 and TRBJ1-6, the CDR3 gives the full variable domain: DSGVTQTPKHLITATGQRVTLRCSPRSGDLSVYWYQQSLDQGLQFLIQYYNGEERAKGNILERFSAQQFPDLHSELNLSSLELGDSALYFCASSPRRADNSPLHFGNGTRLTVT.

The V gene is TRBV19, the J gene TRBJ1-1; no clear D gene. Germline V CDR1 and CDR2: LNHDA, SQIVND (reference sequence). The ends were cut back, 2 bases at V and 3 bases at J, with 7 bases in the middle. This CDR3 comprises 13 residues. The CDR3 sequence is CASSIIQDTEAFF. DNA for the CDR3: TGTGCCAGTAGTATAATCCAGGACACTGAAGCTTTCTTT.

This rearrangement joins TRBV5-1 to TRBJ1-4; TRBD1 might be the D (6 bases). This CDR3 is 15 amino acids long. Trimming took off 4 bases at V and 0 bases at J, with 10 bases between the two ends. CDR1 and CDR2 (germline): SGHRS, YFSETQ. The CDR3 sequence: CASSIAGATNEKLFF. CDR3 DNA sequence: TGCGCCAGCAGCATAGCAGGGGCAACTAATGAAAAACTGTTTTTT.

This clone was observed a few times. The chain joins TRBV7-2 to TRBJ1-6; TRBD1 aligns across 9 bases. Germline CDR1 SGHTA, CDR2 FQGNSA. With V trimmed by 2 bases and J by 5 bases, 4 bases remained unmatched. The CDR3 has 16 amino acids. The CDR3 nucleotides read TGTGCCAGCAGCTTAAGAACAGGGGGCGATAATTCACCCCTCCACTTT. Protein product: CASSLRTGGDNSPLHF.

V and J are TRBV19 and TRBJ2-7; 11 bases agree with TRBD1. The CDR3 loop spans 13 amino acids. CDR1 and CDR2 (germline): LNHDA, SQIVND (reference sequence). The ends lost 6 bases at V and 6 bases at J; junction bases unmatched: 4. DNA of the CDR3: TGTGCCAGTAGCGGGACAGGGGGAATCGAGCAGTACTTC. Translating gives CASSGTGGIEQYF.

J is TRBJ1-2 and V is TRBV6-5; TRBD1 agrees at 9 bases. The CDR3 covers 14 residues. The ends lost 6 bases at V and 7 bases at J; junction bases unmatched: 9. CDR1 and CDR2 (germline): MNHEY, SVGAGI. CDR3 DNA sequence: TGTGCCAGCAGCCAACGGGACAGGGCTACTGGCTACACCTTC. Its translation is CASSQRDRATGYTF.

The chain has TRBV14 and TRBJ2-3; D is perhaps TRBD1 or TRBD2 (5 bases each). Germline V gene sequence: CDR1 SGHDN, CDR2 FVKESK. The CDR3 consists of 14 residues. The V end was cut by 10 bases, the J end by 2 bases, with 16 bases between. CDR3 amino acids: CATNPWGYTDTQYF. In DNA, the CDR3 is TGTGCCACCAACCCATGGGGGTACACAGATACGCAGTATTTT.

This chain joins TRBV5-1 and TRBJ2-2; 7 nucleotides line up with TRBD2. CDR3 size: 16 residues. The J segment lost 5 bases and the V segment lost 3 bases, leaving 10 bases of the junction unmatched. Germline CDR1 reads SGHRS; CDR2 reads YFSETQ. CDR3 loop: CASSSREAGRTGELFF. The CDR3, as DNA: TGCGCCAGCAGCTCCAGGGAAGCGGGAAGGACCGGGGAGCTGTTTTTT.

The chain employs TRBV5-8 and TRBJ2-4, with 9 positions matching TRBD2. With V trimmed by 0 bases and J by 2 bases, 3 bases remained unmatched. CDR3 length equals 16 residues. Looked up from germline, CDR1 is SGHTS and CDR2 is YDEGEE. CDR3 sequence (DNA): TGTGCCAGCAGCTTGGGATCTAGCGGGACCAAAAACATTCAGTACTTC. Its translation is CASSLGSSGTKNIQYF.

V usage is TRBV7-2 and J usage is TRBJ2-3, with no clear D. The V and J ends lost 1 base and 2 bases respectively, with 7 bases between them. This CDR3 is built from 14 residues. Germline V gene lookup returns CDR1 SGHTA and CDR2 FQGNSA. CDR3: CASSLGYSTDTQYF. The CDR3 DNA reads TGTGCCAGCAGCTTAGGCTACTCCACAGATACGCAGTATTTT.